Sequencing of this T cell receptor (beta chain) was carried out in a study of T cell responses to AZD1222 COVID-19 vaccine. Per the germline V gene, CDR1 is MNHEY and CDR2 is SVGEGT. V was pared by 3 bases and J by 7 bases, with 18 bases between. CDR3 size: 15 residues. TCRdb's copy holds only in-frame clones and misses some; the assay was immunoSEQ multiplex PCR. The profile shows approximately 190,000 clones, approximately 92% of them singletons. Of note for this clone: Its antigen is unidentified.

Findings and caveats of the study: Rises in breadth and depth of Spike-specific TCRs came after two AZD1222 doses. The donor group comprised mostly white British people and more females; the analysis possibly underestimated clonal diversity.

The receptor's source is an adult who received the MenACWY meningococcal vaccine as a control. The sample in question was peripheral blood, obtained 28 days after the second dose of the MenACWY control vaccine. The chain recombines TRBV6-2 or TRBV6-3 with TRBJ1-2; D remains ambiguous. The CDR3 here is CASSYSRANIGGYTF. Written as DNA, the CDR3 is TGTGCCAGCAGTTATTCCCGGGCCAATATAGGTGGCTACACCTTC.